Following are 25 T cell receptor beta chains from one sample sequenced in a study of T cells after yellow fever vaccination. TCRdb passed the 5' RACE reads through MiXCR, listing each CDR3 protein once. Among roughly 310,000 distinct CDR3 sequences listed, roughly 3.5% were seen once. Sequencing was performed on PBMCs, taken on the day of the yellow fever booster vaccination. The receptors stem from a man in his late teens or twenties who received the YFV17D yellow fever vaccine.

This clonotype was counted ten times or more. This rearrangement joins TRBV19 to TRBJ2-7; D ambiguous. Between the trimmed V and J ends, which lost 5 bases and 1 base, there was a span of 6 bases. The CDR3 runs to 12 residues. Germline CDR1 reads LNHDA; CDR2 reads SQIVND (reference sequence). In DNA, the CDR3 is TGTGCCAGTAGTTCCGGTTCCTACGAGCAGTACTTC. Protein product: CASSSGSYEQYF.

This clonotype occurred many times. The gene calls are TRBV21-1 and TRBJ2-1; the DNA was not compared with TRBD2, the D call given in the table. TRBV21-1 constitutes a pseudogene. The CDR3 totals 18 residues. CDR3 DNA sequence: TGTGCCAGCAGCACCGACGGAAGTCGGGTAGGGGTATACAATGAGCAGTTCTTC. Its translation is CASSTDGSRVGVYNEQFF.

This clonotype has a handful of counts. The chain employs TRBV18 and TRBJ2-4; a possible D gene is TRBD2 (6 bases). CDR3 size: 15 residues. Deletions cut 1 base from V and 1 base from J, with 8 bases between. Germline V gene sequence: CDR1 KGHSH, CDR2 LQKENI. The CDR3 DNA reads as TGTGCCAGCTCACCACGTAGCGGTGCCAAAAACATTCAGTACTTC. Residues: CASSPRSGAKNIQYF.

The chain couples TRBV12-3 or TRBV12-4 to TRBJ2-3, with D possibly being TRBD1 (5 bases). The length of the CDR3 is 16 residues. The ends were cut back, 3 bases at V and 0 bases at J, with 13 bases in the middle. DNA for the CDR3: TGTGCCAGCAGTTTCGGCAGGGCAATTAGCACAGATACGCAGTATTTT. Protein sequence: CASSFGRAISTDTQYF.

This chain joins TRBV11-2 and TRBJ2-1; D call uncertain. This CDR3 contains 13 residues. V was shortened by 1 base and J by 8 bases, with 9 bases between the two germline ends. Germline V gene sequence: CDR1 SGHAT, CDR2 FQNNGV. In DNA form, the CDR3 reads TGTGCCAGCAGCTTAGTCCCTGGCCATGAGCAGTTCTTC. Translation: CASSLVPGHEQFF.

The chain uses TRBV4-1 and TRBJ1-2; D may be TRBD1 (5 bases). CDR1 is MGHRA and CDR2 is YSYEKL in the germline V gene. The CDR3 loop spans 16 amino acids. V lost 0 bases and J 0 bases, leaving 11 bases between the germline ends. CDR3: CASSQDQRGPNYGYTF. For the CDR3, the DNA is TGCGCCAGCAGCCAAGATCAACGGGGCCCTAACTATGGCTACACCTTC.

The CDR3 here is CAISAAAPDTQYF. CDR3 nucleotide sequence: TGTGCCATCAGTGCCGCAGCACCAGATACGCAGTATTTT. The gene calls are TRBV10-3 and TRBJ2-3; D not certain. The CDR3 is 13 amino acids. Germline V CDR1 and CDR2: ENHRY, SYGVKD. Trimming pared 4 bases from V and 4 bases from J, leaving 9 bases between.

The sample holds a few counts of this clonotype. The chain combines TRBV7-9 with TRBJ1-2; D gene uncertain. This CDR3 contains 15 residues. Between the trimmed V and J ends, which lost 1 base and 6 bases, there was a span of 15 bases. Germline assignment: CDR1 SEHNR and CDR2 FQNEAQ (reference sequence). CDR3 region: CASSLELPAVHGYTF. CDR3 sequence (DNA): TGTGCCAGCAGCTTAGAGCTCCCGGCAGTCCATGGCTACACCTTC.

The chain employs TRBV28 and TRBJ2-3; D ambiguous. CDR1 is MDHEN and CDR2 is SYDVKM in the germline V gene. This CDR3 spans 14 amino acids. Trimming pared 3 bases from V and 1 base from J, leaving 8 bases between. The CDR3 reads CASSFPPRTDTQYF. CDR3 coding DNA: TGTGCCAGCAGTTTCCCCCCTCGCACAGATACGCAGTATTTT.

V usage is TRBV20-1 and J usage is TRBJ2-6; a weak D match, TRBD1 (6 bases). Trimming left V 6 bases short and J 2 bases short, with 17 bases between. The germline V gene has CDR1 DFQATT and CDR2 SNEGSKA (reference sequence). The CDR3 has 16 residues. The CDR3 is CSARGRTDPGANVLTF. The CDR3 bases are TGCAGTGCCCGCGGCCGGACAGACCCTGGGGCCAACGTCCTGACTTTC.

This clonotype was counted at least ten times. V is TRBV4-2 and J is TRBJ2-5; TRBD2 matches at 7 bases. The CDR3 runs to 15 residues. V lost 4 bases to trimming and J lost 7 bases; unmatched junction nucleotides: 12. Germline CDR1 reads LGHNA; CDR2 reads YNFKEQ. CDR3 coding DNA: TGTGCCAGCAGCCCGTCTAGCGGAACCTCAGGGACCCAGTACTTC. Translation gives CASSPSSGTSGTQYF.

At least ten counts were recorded for this clonotype. The V gene is TRBV6-1, the J gene TRBJ2-5; D tentatively fits TRBD1 or TRBD2 (5 bases each). The CDR3 totals 11 residues. Trimming stripped 6 bases from V and 4 bases from J, with 6 bases between. The germline V gene has CDR1 MNHNS and CDR2 SASEGT. The chain's CDR3 is CASRRGETQYF. CDR3 DNA sequence: TGTGCCAGCAGGAGGGGAGAGACCCAGTACTTC.

This clonotype has ten or more counts. The CDR3 protein is CASSIPGLTDTQYF. DNA of the CDR3: TGTGCCAGTAGTATTCCCGGTCTCACAGATACGCAGTATTTT. The chain has TRBV19 and TRBJ2-3, with D hard to call. This CDR3 has 14 residues. Germline V gene sequence: CDR1 LNHDA, CDR2 SQIVND (reference sequence). Trimming shortened V by 3 bases and J by 2 bases, and 9 bases separated the two germline ends.

This clonotype was detected ten times or more. The chain has TRBV5-1 and TRBJ1-1; 7 bases fit TRBD1. Germline CDR1 is SGHRS and CDR2 is YFSETQ. This CDR3 has 15 residues. V gave up 2 bases and J gave up 1 base; unmatched junction bases: 5. This CDR3 reads CASSFWTGRNTEAFF. The DNA for the CDR3 is TGCGCCAGCAGCTTCTGGACAGGCCGGAACACTGAAGCTTTCTTT.

This clonotype was seen only a few times. The chain is built from TRBV7-2 and TRBJ1-1, with D maybe TRBD1 (6 bases). With 3 bases removed from V and 8 bases from J, the gap between germline ends came to 13 bases. The CDR3 loop spans 13 amino acids. From germline, CDR1 is SGHTA and CDR2 FQGNSA. CDR3 sequence reads: CASSLGTRSEAFF. The CDR3 bases are TGTGCCAGCAGCTTGGGGACACGTTCGGAAGCTTTCTTT.

There are a few counts of this clonotype. This chain uses TRBV4-3 with TRBJ2-7; D unclear. Germline V gene data show CDR1 as LGHNA and CDR2 as YSLEER. There are 15 residues in the CDR3. The V end was cut by 0 bases, the J end by 3 bases, with 12 bases between. The CDR3 coding sequence is TGCGCCAGCAGCCAAGAAAGTACGTTCGGCTACGAGCAGTACTTC. Protein product: CASSQESTFGYEQYF.

The V and J genes are TRBV5-6 and TRBJ1-5; D is unresolved. V was trimmed by 4 bases and J by 1 base, leaving 21 bases between them. The CDR3 totals 18 residues. In germline, CDR1 is SGHDT, CDR2 YYEEEE. The chain's CDR3 is CASSLRHGYGGSNQPQHF. The CDR3 region has the DNA TGTGCCAGCAGCCTAAGACACGGGTACGGAGGGAGCAATCAGCCCCAGCATTTT.

This clonotype was seen ten or more times. CDR3 loop: CASSLALSTQYF. The CDR3 DNA follows: TGTGCCAGCAGCTTAGCGCTGAGTACGCAGTATTTT. This chain uses TRBV13 with TRBJ2-3, with unresolved D. The germline V gene encodes CDR1 PRHDT and CDR2 FYEKMQ (reference sequence). Trimming took off 1 base at V and 8 bases at J, with 7 bases between the two ends. This CDR3 is built from 12 residues.

Turning to this clonotype: This clone may be a read error of a much larger clone one base away. The gene calls are TRBV5-1 and TRBJ1-6; D may be TRBD1 (5 bases). CDR1 is SGHRS, CDR2 YFSETQ, per germline. V shed 2 bases and J shed 13 bases, with 31 bases lying between them. The CDR3 runs to 19 residues. The CDR3 DNA sequence: TGCGCCAGCAGCTTTCTGTACCGGGGTCGTCTAGTCAGCGGGACGCCCCTCCACTTT. Translation gives CASSFLYRGRLVSGTPLHF.

The chain has TRBV7-6 and TRBJ2-5, with D possibly matching TRBD1 (7 bases). Germline lookup yields CDR1 SGHVS and CDR2 FNYEAQ. The CDR3 runs to 14 residues. The V end was cut by 1 base, the J end by 5 bases, with 11 bases between. The CDR3 DNA is TGTGCCAGCAGCTTAGTGGCAGGGGGGGAGACCCAGTACTTC. This sequence encodes CASSLVAGGETQYF.

There are a few counts of this clonotype. The chain links TRBV13 to TRBJ1-5; D gene unclear. Germline CDR1 PRHDT, CDR2 FYEKMQ (reference sequence). This CDR3 has 13 amino acids. Trimming took off 4 bases at V and 5 bases at J, with 9 bases between the two ends. The CDR3: CASSCYGDQPQHF. The CDR3 nucleotides read TGTGCCAGCAGCTGTTATGGGGATCAGCCCCAGCATTTT.

This clonotype was seen a few times. The genes are TRBV6-5 and TRBJ1-1; D is uncertain. The CDR3 has 12 amino acids. From germline, CDR1 is MNHEY and CDR2 SVGAGI. Trimming pared 0 bases from V and 10 bases from J, leaving 9 bases between. CDR3 loop: CASSYSGVGAFF. The CDR3 region has the DNA TGTGCCAGCAGTTACTCCGGGGTAGGAGCTTTCTTT.

This clonotype showed up just a few times. This chain connects TRBV11-3 to TRBJ2-2; tentatively, D is TRBD1 or TRBD2 (5 bases each). Germline CDR1 reads SGHNT; CDR2 reads YENEEA. This CDR3 has 17 residues. V lost 2 bases and J 7 bases, leaving 20 bases between the germline ends. The CDR3 nucleotides are TGTGCCAGCAGCTTAACACTGGGACCCCAAAGGAGCGGGGAGCTGTTTTTT. Translated, it gives CASSLTLGPQRSGELFF.

The V and J genes are TRBV5-6 and TRBJ1-1, with D unresolved. CDR3 size: 15 residues. The germline V and J ends were trimmed by 1 base and 1 base, with 11 bases remaining between them. CDR1 and CDR2 (germline): SGHDT, YYEEEE. The CDR3, as DNA: TGTGCCAGCAGCTTGTGGCCGGGGAGGAACACTGAAGCTTTCTTT. This encodes CASSLWPGRNTEAFF.

This clonotype has a count of ten or more. This rearrangement joins TRBV5-5 to TRBJ1-1; 10 bases match TRBD1. The V gene's germline CDR1 is SGHKS and CDR2 YYEKEE (reference sequence). This CDR3 contains 15 residues. The J segment lost 6 bases and the V segment lost 2 bases, leaving 7 bases of the junction unmatched. The CDR3 spells CASSFQTGGEAEAFF. CDR3 in DNA: TGTGCCAGCAGCTTTCAGACAGGGGGCGAGGCTGAAGCTTTCTTT.